This T cell receptor beta chain is from a study of cytomegalovirus exposure and HLA in healthy donors. PCR was performed using 60 Vbeta and 13 Jbeta primers. TCRdb's copy holds only in-frame clones and misses some; the assay was immunoSEQ multiplex PCR. Among 150,000 or so clones, approximately 82% were seen once, and the ten largest hold roughly 1.5%. V was shortened by 6 bases and J by 6 bases, with 14 bases between the two germline ends. This CDR3 has 13 residues. Germline V CDR1 and CDR2: MRHNA, SNTAGT. The chain joins TRBV6-4 to TRBJ1-2; tentative D call: TRBD1 (6 bases). The sequence derives from a male donor in good health and CMV-seronegative. Specimen: PBMCs. The CDR3 sequence: CASSQDRSHGYTF. The CDR3 coding sequence is TGTGCCAGCAGCCAAGACAGGTCCCATGGCTACACCTTC.